The 12 T cell receptor beta chains below come from one sample, sequenced in a study of long-term antiretroviral therapy in people with HIV. Running of the v3.0 immunoSEQ assay took place at survey level. Repertoires were generated with immunoSEQ multiplex PCR, while TCRdb's copy carries only in-frame clones and drops some. The data show tens of thousands of clones, roughly 94% seen once. The source was unsorted PBMCs, collected 5.3 years after starting antiretroviral therapy. The receptors originated from a man aged 50 or older with HIV.

The count of this clone is one. The chain recombines TRBV11-2 with TRBJ2-7; no clear D. This CDR3 has 13 amino acids. Trimming took off 1 base at V and 3 bases at J, with 7 bases between the two ends. Germline V gene data show CDR1 as SGHAT and CDR2 as FQNNGV. The CDR3 nucleotides read TGTGCCAGCAGCTTAGCGTTCTACTACGAGCAGTACTTC. Protein sequence: CASSLAFYYEQYF.

The chain employs TRBV27 and TRBJ1-2; 8 nucleotides line up with TRBD1. The CDR3 has 13 amino acids. Germline V gene data show CDR1 as MNHEY and CDR2 as SMNVEV (reference sequence). The V gene end was trimmed by 8 bases and the J gene end by 4 bases; junction bases not matched to a gene: 6. The CDR3 DNA follows: TGTGCCAGCTCCGACAGGGGAGGCTATGGCTACACCTTC. It is translated as CASSDRGGYGYTF.

V and J are TRBV7-2 and TRBJ2-7; tentative D call: TRBD1 (6 bases). The length of the CDR3 is 15 residues. Trimming removed 1 base at V and 4 bases at J, with 14 bases between. Germline V CDR1 and CDR2: SGHTA, FQGNSA. The CDR3, as DNA: TGTGCCAGCAGCTTAGGAGTAGGGGGAGCATACGAGCAGTACTTC. It translates to CASSLGVGGAYEQYF.

The chain links TRBV19 to TRBJ1-6; 9 bases match TRBD1. This CDR3 has 15 amino acids. Germline lookup yields CDR1 LNHDA and CDR2 SQIVND (reference sequence). Unmatched junction bases numbered 6, after V lost 2 bases and J lost 10 bases. Written as DNA, the CDR3 is TGTGCCAGTAGTATACGGGGACAGGGCGGATCACCCCTCCACTTT. Encoded protein: CASSIRGQGGSPLHF.

The V and J genes are TRBV15 and TRBJ1-3; D unclear. From germline, CDR1 is LNHNV and CDR2 YYDKDF (reference sequence). The V end lost 9 bases, the J end lost 0 bases, and 9 bases lay between the germline ends. CDR3 size: 13 residues. CDR3 DNA: TGTGCCACATCAGGTTTCTCTGGAAACACCATATATTTT. This gives the protein CATSGFSGNTIYF.

The chain is built from TRBV7-8 and TRBJ2-7; D might be TRBD2 (6 bases). CDR1 is SGHVS and CDR2 is FQNEAQ in the germline V gene. The CDR3 spans 15 residues. V was pared by 3 bases and J by 3 bases, with 15 bases between. The CDR3 loop reads CASSLGVGGSYEQYF. In nucleotides, the CDR3 is TGTGCCAGCAGCTTGGGGGTTGGAGGGAGCTACGAGCAGTACTTC.

This chain links TRBV4-1 with TRBJ2-5; D call uncertain. V was shortened by 4 bases and J by 5 bases, with 5 bases between the two germline ends. Per germline, CDR1 MGHRA and CDR2 YSYEKL. The CDR3 is made up of 11 amino acids. The DNA for the CDR3 is TGCGCCAGCAGCCCCCGCGAGACCCAGTACTTC. Translation gives CASSPRETQYF.

The rearrangement links TRBV7-8 to TRBJ1-4; 7 bases match TRBD1. Per the germline V gene, CDR1 is SGHVS and CDR2 is FQNEAQ. The J segment lost 3 bases and the V segment lost 1 base, leaving 2 bases of the junction unmatched. There are 15 residues in the CDR3. CDR3 sequence: CASSLEGASNEKLFF. Here the CDR3 DNA reads TGTGCCAGCAGCTTAGAGGGGGCTTCTAATGAAAAACTGTTTTTT.

This chain uses TRBV5-4 with TRBJ2-3, with 8 bases aligning to TRBD2. The CDR3 runs to 17 residues. Germline V gene data show CDR1 as SGHNT and CDR2 as YYREEE (reference sequence). Trimming cost V 0 bases and J 5 bases; bases outside gene matches: 11. CDR3 sequence reads: CASSLGLAGGRRDTQYF. In DNA form, the CDR3 reads TGTGCCAGCAGCTTGGGACTCGCGGGGGGCCGGAGAGATACGCAGTATTTT.

The chain uses TRBV4-3 and TRBJ2-2; 11 positions match TRBD2. After removal of 0 bases from V and 6 bases from J, the junction contained 6 bases not matched to a gene. CDR3 length: 17 residues. CDR1 and CDR2 from the germline V gene are LGHNA and YSLEER. CDR3 DNA sequence: TGCGCCAGCAGCCAAGATCTTAGCGGGGGGGCATCCGGGGAGCTGTTTTTT. Translation gives CASSQDLSGGASGELFF.

This chain links TRBV5-1 with TRBJ2-3; 13 bases are a match to TRBD2. CDR3 size: 15 residues. Germline-derived CDR1 and CDR2 are SGHRS and YFSETQ. V dropped 2 bases and J dropped 8; count of bases not matched to a gene: 5. The CDR3 DNA reads TGCGCCAGCAGCTTCACCCGGACTAGCGGGGGTACGCAGTATTTT. This codes for CASSFTRTSGGTQYF.

This clone showed up just once. The chain links TRBV4-1 to TRBJ2-7, with D possibly TRBD1 on 6 matching bases. Germline CDR1 and CDR2: MGHRA and YSYEKL. Trimming took off 1 base at V and 3 bases at J, with 13 bases between the two ends. This CDR3 has 15 residues. The CDR3 is CASSQGDTTSYEQYF. As DNA, the CDR3 is TGCGCCAGCAGCCAAGGGGACACAACTAGCTACGAGCAGTACTTC.